This TCR beta chain was captured in a study of T cell responses to AZD1222 COVID-19 vaccine. Findings and limits, study-wide: All repertoire sampling was performed exclusively after the peak T cell response. Donors were largely white British and mainly female; clonal diversity was possibly underestimated. Spike was spanned by vaccine-associated CD4 TCRs, which were dominant at 160-218 and 743-854.

Looked up from germline, CDR1 is SQVTM and CDR2 is ANQGSEA. V was pared by 7 bases and J by 8 bases, with 10 bases of the junction left unmatched. The CDR3 is 15 amino acids. In the case of this clone: Its antigen is currently unknown.

Data came from immunoSEQ multiplex PCR; TCRdb stores just in-frame clones and leaves some out. The table has around 130,000 clones, about 89% seen once. The specimen comprised peripheral blood, sampled 28 days after the second dose of the MenACWY control vaccine. The chain has TRBV29-1 and TRBJ2-1, with TRBD2 matching 14 bases. The clonotype comes from an adult who received the MenACWY meningococcal vaccine as a control. The DNA for the CDR3 is TGCAGCGCCCGCGGGACTAGCGGGGGAAGGGATGAGCAGTTCTTC. Translated: CSARGTSGGRDEQFF.